This record covers a single T cell receptor (beta chain). Its antigen has not been determined. There are no base qualities to consult, and no much larger clone falls within one base. The cohort comprised 666 healthy bone marrow donors. At the time of sampling, all cohort members were nominally healthy, though unrecorded immune exposures were likely present. The donor was CMV seropositive and belonged to the group of 250 to 300 seropositive cohort members. Each donor provided a peripheral blood sample, and peripheral blood mononuclear cells were used for TCR beta sequencing. The Qiagen DNeasy Blood Extraction Kit was used to extract genomic DNA from the blood cell samples. Preparation of the library involved the immunoSEQ multiplex PCR assay. A mixture of 60 forward primers for TCR Vbeta segments and 13 reverse primers for TCR Jbeta segments was used in the multiplex PCR. The CDR3 region of rearranged TCR beta genes was amplified from genomic DNA with a multiplex PCR assay. Amplified TCR beta libraries were sequenced as 87-base-pair reads on the Illumina HiSeq System. Under the source paper's analysis protocol: A later analysis counted approximately 84 million unique TCR beta chains across the 550 to 750 repertoires, and some 11 million of these chains were shared by at least two donors. Raw reads were error-corrected and collapsed into unique sequences by a nearest-neighbor algorithm in which closely related sequences were merged to remove PCR and sequencing errors. CDR3 sequences were aligned to IMGT reference sequences to assign V, D and J gene segments. For a sequence to be retained, a match of at least six nucleotides to both a V gene segment and a J gene segment was required. A rearrangement counted as productive if the CDR3 had no stop codons and remained in frame with V and J, and every other rearrangement counted as non-productive. Following IMGT convention, CDR3 was defined as the stretch from the second conserved V-encoded cysteine up to the conserved J-encoded phenylalanine. In an earlier analysis of roughly 610 of the donors, sequences lacking an unambiguous match to a single V gene segment were excluded. In an earlier analysis of roughly 500 of the donors, V segments were called functional above 56.7% productive rearrangements and were called segregating when the between-donor standard deviation exceeded 5%. To diagnose cytomegalovirus status from the catalog of TCR beta chain sequences, a statistical classification framework was built. A later analysis assigned V and J genes by comparing TCR nucleotide sequences with IMGT/GENE-DB human TR gene sequences. In a later analysis, CDR3 sequences and most-parsimonious VDJ recombination scenarios were assigned using the TCRdist pipeline. A later analysis defined each TCR beta chain by its CDR3 amino acid sequence plus V-gene family, and excluded reads lacking a unique V-gene family. A later analysis removed 592 highly shared, low-generation-probability nucleotide sequences to deal with suspected cross-contamination and a sequencing artifact. For each public chain, a later analysis derived a clonal expansion index from normalized ranks of inferred template counts within each repertoire. In a later analysis, generation probabilities were computed using a VDJ recombination model fitted to out-of-frame rearrangements, and the results were checked against IGoR. A later analysis scored TCR-TCR, TCR-HLA and TCR-CMV co-occurrence with hypergeometric tests, applying a repertoire-size bias correction to TCR pairs. A later analysis estimated false discovery rates by permuting HLA or CMV assignments 20 times. In a later analysis, co-occurring TCRs were grouped using DBSCAN, with TCRdist sequence similarity added in when clustering inside HLA-allele-positive subsets. Repertoires with fewer than 30,000 or more than 120,000 public chains, plus five repertoires with anomalous nucleotide sharing, were excluded from co-occurrence clustering. Here the immuneACCESS table is served through TCRdb, limited to in-frame sequences with V and J called. Missing clones are a known gap in these copies; in checked studies unresolved V genes cover under half, and the rest lacks a known reason. The V and J calls and clone size were taken over from that table, and D and trimming were inferred from the DNA. Present in this sample are about 130,000 clones, over 65% of which were seen just once. The top ten hold more than 3.5% of the sample.

The sample is drawn from a study of cytomegalovirus exposure and HLA in healthy donors listed by TCRdb under 2017. Turning to the overall study: An earlier analysis of 587 of the donors reported about 300 Gb of sequence data and about 120 million unique TCR beta sequences obtained from approximately 180 million T cells. An early release covering approximately 600 HLA-typed donors comprised about 290 gigabases of sequencing data and around 85 million unique TCR sequences. The genetic ancestry cluster associated with self-reported Caucasian donors included over 65% of the 398 genotyped donors. The aim of the study was to test whether cataloging public T cell receptors could identify signatures of past pathogen exposure. Using immunosequencing, the study profiled T cell repertoires from about 610 subjects and related those repertoires to cytomegalovirus serostatus. In addition to the first cohort of several hundred subjects, a separate validation cohort of approximately 130 different subjects was used. The study combined high-throughput TCR immunosequencing, statistical association of individual TCRs with disease status, and machine learning to predict cytomegalovirus infection status. A later analysis re-analyzed previously published TCR beta repertoires from roughly 630 donors and added high-resolution HLA genotyping to study TCR occurrence patterns. The later analysis used no new phenotypic data to find candidate immune exposures, relying instead on TCR beta sequences and their occurrence across donors. An earlier analysis of around 640 of the donors used high-throughput TCR beta sequencing to judge whether each TCR beta V gene segment behaved as functional or pseudogenic. Donor age, sex, ethnicity and CMV serostatus were collected together with the repertoire data. A later genetic analysis took genome-wide SNP genotypes for about 55% of the roughly 700 donors and used that subset as a discovery cohort. All discovery cohort repertoires had been generated on a single sequencing platform. HLA typing included class I and class II loci at four-digit resolution. Typing coverage varied by locus: roughly 629-640 donors for A, B, C, DRB1 and DQB1; some 520 for DQA1; 600 to 610 for DPA1; approximately 450 for DPB1. A few DR-DQ haplotypes were treated as single units for association and clustering because of strong linkage in the cohort. On average, 235,054 unique TCR beta nucleotide sequences were sequenced per donor among fewer than 500 genotyped donors of the cohort, with roughly 18% of those sequences being non-productive. The full study reports these points: A cluster of highly shared sequence variants was judged likely to be a technical artifact of the sequencing pipeline. A further reported finding was that TCR beta sequences accurately predicted the HLA-A and HLA-B alleles for most subjects in the first cohort. Three of the identified cytomegalovirus-associated TCR beta chains were confirmed in vitro to be specific for cytomegalovirus antigens. In a later analysis, HLA-associated TCR beta chains showed more clonal expansion and lower generation probabilities than non-associated chains that were equally common. When HLA alleles, especially DR and DQ, strongly co-occurred, attributing TCR associations to individual alleles was difficult. CMV serostatus was the only immune exposure information available for the cohort. The study listed over 150 TCR beta chains as associated with cytomegalovirus. Because counts were too low, 15 to 20 rarely observed V segments, including chromosome 9 orphons, were excluded from the earlier analysis of 587 of the donors. Most TCR sequences were observed very rarely across donors, whereas some public TCRs were present in many individuals. The authors suggested that the approach could potentially be extended to other disease states and immunological phenotypes. A later genetic analysis associated a missense DCLRE1C variant with V-gene and J-gene trimming of TCR beta chains, and an independent cohort replicated the association. The classifier was reported to diagnose cytomegalovirus status with high specificity and sensitivity in both the original and validation cohorts. Broadly in line with IMGT annotations, most TCR beta V segments showed up in productive rearrangements about 87% or about 30% of the time in an earlier analysis of 450 to 600 of the donors. A later analysis reported that several top co-occurrence clusters appeared linked to parvovirus B19, influenza, CMV and Epstein-Barr virus. In a later genetic analysis, fewer N-insertions in productive TCRs were reported among donors in an Asian-associated ancestry cluster than the roughly 700-donor mean. In this cohort, only TCR beta chains were sequenced, and detectable features were limited by the absence of alpha or paired-chain data. Presence/absence analyses assumed roughly uniform sequencing depth across donors, an assumption that may not hold. Correlated functional status among segregating V segments might be attributable to linkage disequilibrium, but an unknown experimental factor could not be ruled out. HLA typing was unavailable for some donors at each locus, so association tests used only the typed subset. A later analysis associated 16,951 TCR beta sequences with specific HLA alleles at a false discovery rate of 0.05. A later analysis found that most CMV-associated TCR beta chains appeared HLA-restricted, with HLA associations seemingly driven largely by CMV exposure. In a later analysis, TCR association rates were found to vary across HLA loci, with the most associated TCRs seen for DRB1 alleles and the fewest for HLA-C alleles.

The TCR comes from a man in his late teens or twenties in good health and CMV-seropositive. The sample comprised PBMCs.

The DNA sequence is as follows: TGTGCCTGCACCAACGGGGTAGGGGGACAGCCCCAGCATTTT. Protein translation: CACTNGVGGQPQHF. The V and J genes are TRBV6-1 and TRBJ1-5; possibly the D gene is TRBD1, per 6 matching bases. The trim is 11 bases for V and 7 bases for J, with a gap of 21 bases between the germline ends. The germline V gene provides CDR1 MNHNS and CDR2 SASEGT. The CDR3 runs 14 residues from the cysteine to the phenylalanine. The read is trimmed to its CDR3 DNA, 42 bases read in frame from base 1.